The clone carrying this T cell receptor (beta chain) was detected once. In the original processing: It was from reference gene primer amplification that nucleated cell counts were estimated. Produced via immunoSEQ multiplex PCR; TCRdb's table is partial and in-frame only. V and J calls and clone size are those listed in that table; D and trimming were worked out from the DNA. The sample consists of 300,000 to 350,000 clones, roughly 90% of them appearing once. Participants' reported clinical history set cohort assignment. The source of the sample is a study of blood T cell repertoires in COVID-19. Study-wide context: Samples taken during acute and convalescent COVID-19 were collected in the United States, Italy and Spain. The cDNA or gDNA used as material had been derived from T cells, B-cell-depleted T cells, or PBMCs.

CDR1 is MDHEN, CDR2 SYDVKM, per germline. The CDR3 extends over 15 amino acids. Trimming shortened V by 2 bases and J by 7 bases, and 14 bases separated the two germline ends. Sequencing was carried out using PBMCs or T cells enriched from blood (not recorded which). The TCR sequence derives from a woman aged 18 to 35 with acute COVID-19. V and J are TRBV28 and TRBJ1-4, with D hard to call. The CDR3 region has the DNA TGTGCCAGCAGTTTAATGGAGGGCCGTGGTGAAAAACTGTTTTTT. This translates into CASSLMEGRGEKLFF. Supplemented by reference TRBV28 and TRBJ1-4, the full variable domain reads DVKVTQSSRYLVKRTGEKVFLECVQDMDHENMFWYRQDPGLGLRLIYFSYDVKMKEKGDIPEGYSVSREKKERFSLILESASTNQTSMYLCASSLMEGRGEKLFFGSGTQLSVL.